This entry lists 4 T cell receptor beta chains sequenced from one sample in a study of T cell repertoires in cytomegalovirus infection. TCRdb independently ran MiXCR on the reads; one entry per CDR3 protein. The sample carries 350,000 to 500,000 distinct CDR3 sequences, roughly 30% recorded once. Input material: PBMCs. These receptors all stem from a human donor in good health (CMV status not recorded). Some clones in this sample may be carry-over from other donors' samples.

This clonotype was found many times. The chain joins TRBV27 to TRBJ2-7; D is possibly TRBD2 (7 bases). CDR1 and CDR2 from the germline V gene are MNHEY and SMNVEV (reference sequence). Trimming stripped 7 bases from V and 6 bases from J, with 22 bases between. The CDR3 covers 15 residues. In DNA form, the CDR3 reads TGTGCCAGCAAGACCGGCGGGGGCGGATTTCTCGAGCAGTACTTC. Protein sequence: CASKTGGGGFLEQYF.

This clonotype was observed a few times. V usage is TRBV2 and J usage is TRBJ1-2, with TRBD1 identical over 11 bases. V lost 8 bases and J lost 7; bases outside the gene matches: 6. There are 13 residues in the CDR3. Germline lookup yields CDR1 SNHLY and CDR2 FYNNEI. This chain's CDR3 is CASRGQGAPGYTF. The CDR3 DNA follows: TGTGCCAGCCGCGGACAGGGGGCGCCTGGCTACACCTTC.

This clonotype was counted only a few times. The chain employs TRBV2 and TRBJ2-3; the D gene is possibly TRBD1 (6 bases). Trimming removed 5 bases at V and 9 bases at J, with 9 bases between. CDR1 is SNHLY and CDR2 is FYNNEI in the germline V gene. The CDR3 is 11 amino acids. The CDR3 loop is CASSIRGTQYF. The DNA for the CDR3 is TGTGCCAGCAGTATAAGGGGGACGCAGTATTTT.

This clonotype was recorded a few times. The gene calls are TRBV7-9 and TRBJ1-4; D remains ambiguous. The germline V and J ends were trimmed by 5 bases and 11 bases, with 15 bases remaining between them. CDR1 and CDR2 (germline): SEHNR, FQNEAQ (reference sequence). This CDR3 region has 13 residues. Written as DNA, the CDR3 is TGTGCCAGCAGCCCAGCGGCGGGGTGGAAACTGTTTTTT. It codes for CASSPAAGWKLFF.